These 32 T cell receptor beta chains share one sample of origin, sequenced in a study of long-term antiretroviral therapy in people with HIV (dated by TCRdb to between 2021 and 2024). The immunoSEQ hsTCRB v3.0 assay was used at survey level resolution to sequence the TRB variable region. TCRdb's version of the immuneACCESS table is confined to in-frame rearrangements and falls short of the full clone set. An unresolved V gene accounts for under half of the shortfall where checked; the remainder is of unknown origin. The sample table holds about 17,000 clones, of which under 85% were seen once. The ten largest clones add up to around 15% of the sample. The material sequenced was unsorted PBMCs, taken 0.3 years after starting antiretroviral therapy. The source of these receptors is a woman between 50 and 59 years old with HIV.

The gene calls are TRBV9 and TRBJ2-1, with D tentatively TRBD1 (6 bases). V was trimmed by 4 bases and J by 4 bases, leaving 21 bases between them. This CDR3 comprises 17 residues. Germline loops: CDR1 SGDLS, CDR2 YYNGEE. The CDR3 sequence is CASSRSTTGTLYNEQFF. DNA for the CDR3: TGTGCCAGCAGCCGCAGCACCACCGGGACATTATACAATGAGCAGTTCTTC.

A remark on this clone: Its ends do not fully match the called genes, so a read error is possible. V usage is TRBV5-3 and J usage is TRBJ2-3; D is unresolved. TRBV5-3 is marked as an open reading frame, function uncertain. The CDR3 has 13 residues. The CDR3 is CASSYSPSDTQYF. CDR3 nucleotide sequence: TGTGCCAGCAGCTACAGCCCCTCAGATACGCAGTATTTT.

The CDR3 DNA follows: TGCGCCAGCAGCTTGACTGATTGGACAGATACGCAGTATTTT. It yields the protein CASSLTDWTDTQYF. The chain uses TRBV5-1 and TRBJ2-3; no definite D call. The CDR3 runs to 14 residues. V was pared by 1 base and J by 3 bases, with 9 bases between. Germline V gives CDR1 SGHRS, CDR2 YFSETQ.

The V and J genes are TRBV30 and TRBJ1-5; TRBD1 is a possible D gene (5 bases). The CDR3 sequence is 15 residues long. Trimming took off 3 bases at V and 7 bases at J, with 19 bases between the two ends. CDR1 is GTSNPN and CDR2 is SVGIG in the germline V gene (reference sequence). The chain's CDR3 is CAWRSRTPRGQPQHF. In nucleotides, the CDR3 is TGTGCCTGGAGAAGCCGGACACCACGGGGGCAGCCCCAGCATTTT.

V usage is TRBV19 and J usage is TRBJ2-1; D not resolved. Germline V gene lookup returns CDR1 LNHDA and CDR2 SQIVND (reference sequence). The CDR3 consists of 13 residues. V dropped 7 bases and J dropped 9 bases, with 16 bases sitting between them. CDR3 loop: CASTWSPRSEQFF. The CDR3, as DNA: TGTGCCAGTACCTGGAGCCCCAGGAGTGAGCAGTTCTTC. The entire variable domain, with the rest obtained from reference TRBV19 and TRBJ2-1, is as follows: DGGITQSPKYLFRKEGQNVTLSCEQNLNHDAMYWYRQDPGQGLRLIYYSQIVNDFQKGDIAEGYSVSREKKESFPLTVTSAQKNPTAFYLCASTWSPRSEQFFGPGTRLTVL.

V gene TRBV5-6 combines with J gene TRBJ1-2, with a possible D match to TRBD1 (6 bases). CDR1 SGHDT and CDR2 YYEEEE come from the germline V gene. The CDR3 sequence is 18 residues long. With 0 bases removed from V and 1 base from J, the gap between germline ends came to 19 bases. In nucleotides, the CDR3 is TGTGCCAGCAGCTTGGAAGGGACTTCGGCGGACAGTAACTATGGCTACACCTTC. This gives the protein CASSLEGTSADSNYGYTF.

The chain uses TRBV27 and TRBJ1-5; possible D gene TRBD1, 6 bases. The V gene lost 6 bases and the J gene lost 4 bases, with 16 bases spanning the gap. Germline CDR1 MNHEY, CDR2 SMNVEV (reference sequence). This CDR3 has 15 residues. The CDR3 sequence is CASSNGAGANQPQHF. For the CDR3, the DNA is TGTGCCAGCAGCAACGGGGCGGGGGCGAATCAGCCCCAGCATTTT.

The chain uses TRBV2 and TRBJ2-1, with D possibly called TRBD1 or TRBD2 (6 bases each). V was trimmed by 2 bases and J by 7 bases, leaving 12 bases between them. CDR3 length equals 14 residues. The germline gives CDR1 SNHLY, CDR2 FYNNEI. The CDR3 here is CASSEPGALNEQFF. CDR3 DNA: TGTGCCAGCAGTGAACCGGGGGCCCTTAATGAGCAGTTCTTC.

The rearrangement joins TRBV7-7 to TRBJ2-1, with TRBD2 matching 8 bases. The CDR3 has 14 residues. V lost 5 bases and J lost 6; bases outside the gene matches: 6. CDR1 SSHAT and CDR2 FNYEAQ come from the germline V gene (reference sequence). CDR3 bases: TGTGCCAGCAGCCCGGGGGGGCCGATCAATGAGCAGTTCTTC. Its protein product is CASSPGGPINEQFF. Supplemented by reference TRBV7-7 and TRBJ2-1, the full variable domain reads GAGVSQSPRYKVTKRGQDVTLRCDPISSHATLYWYQQALGQGPEFLTYFNYEAQPDKSGLPSDRFSAERPEGSISTLTIQRTEQRDSAMYRCASSPGGPINEQFFGPGTRLTVL.

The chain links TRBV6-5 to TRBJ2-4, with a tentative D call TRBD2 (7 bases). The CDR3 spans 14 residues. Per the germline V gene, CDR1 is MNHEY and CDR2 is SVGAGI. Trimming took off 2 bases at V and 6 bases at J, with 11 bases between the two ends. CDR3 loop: CASSYGGGGNIQYF. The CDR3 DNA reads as TGTGCCAGCAGTTACGGGGGCGGGGGAAACATTCAGTACTTC.

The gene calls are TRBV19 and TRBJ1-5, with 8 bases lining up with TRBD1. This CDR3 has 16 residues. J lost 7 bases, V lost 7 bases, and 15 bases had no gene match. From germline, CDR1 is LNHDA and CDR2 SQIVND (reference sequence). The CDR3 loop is CASTNPLQGAPQPQHF. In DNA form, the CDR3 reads TGTGCCAGTACCAATCCCTTGCAGGGGGCGCCCCAGCCCCAGCATTTT.

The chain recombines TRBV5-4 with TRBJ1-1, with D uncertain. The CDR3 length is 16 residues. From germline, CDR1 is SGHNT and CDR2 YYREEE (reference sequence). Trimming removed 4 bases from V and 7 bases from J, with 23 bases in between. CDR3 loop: CASSPLLGLSAHEAFF. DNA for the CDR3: TGTGCCAGCAGCCCCCTTTTGGGTCTTTCGGCTCATGAAGCTTTCTTT.

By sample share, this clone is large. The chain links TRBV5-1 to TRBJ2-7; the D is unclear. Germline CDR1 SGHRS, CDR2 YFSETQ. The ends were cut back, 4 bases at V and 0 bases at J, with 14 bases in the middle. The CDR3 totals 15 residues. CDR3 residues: CASSPETYSSYEQYF. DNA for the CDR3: TGCGCCAGCAGCCCCGAAACGTACAGCTCCTACGAGCAGTACTTC. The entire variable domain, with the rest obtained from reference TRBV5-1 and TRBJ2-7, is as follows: KAGVTQTPRYLIKTRGQQVTLSCSPISGHRSVSWYQQTPGQGLQFLFEYFSETQRNKGNFPGRFSGRQFSNSRSEMNVSTLELGDSALYLCASSPETYSSYEQYFGPGTRLTVT.

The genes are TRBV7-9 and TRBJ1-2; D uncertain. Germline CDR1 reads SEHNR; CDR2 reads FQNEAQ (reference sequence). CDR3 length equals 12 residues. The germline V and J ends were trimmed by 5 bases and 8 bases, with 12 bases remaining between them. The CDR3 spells CASSLNSRGYTF. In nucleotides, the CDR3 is TGTGCCAGCAGCCTAAACTCGAGGGGCTACACCTTC.

In nucleotides, the CDR3 is TGTGCCGGTTCGGGGGGAAAAGAGACCCAGTACTTC. Translation: CAGSGGKETQYF. The chain employs TRBV7-8 and TRBJ2-5; 7 bases line up with TRBD2. Losses at the gene ends were 11 bases for V and 3 bases for J; bases not matched to a gene: 6. In germline, CDR1 is SGHVS, CDR2 FQNEAQ. The CDR3 extends over 12 amino acids.

The CDR3 region has the DNA TGTGCCAGCAGTTATCTAATCGCGGCCACTGAAGCTTTCTTT. It translates to CASSYLIAATEAFF. V usage is TRBV6-5 and J usage is TRBJ1-1, with D unresolved. The CDR3 runs to 14 residues. Germline CDR1 reads MNHEY; CDR2 reads SVGAGI. V was trimmed by 3 bases and J by 4 bases, leaving 12 bases between them.

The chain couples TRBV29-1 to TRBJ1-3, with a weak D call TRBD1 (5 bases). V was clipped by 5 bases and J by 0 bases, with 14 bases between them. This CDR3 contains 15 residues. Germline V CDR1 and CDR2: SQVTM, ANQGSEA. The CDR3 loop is CSVIRSGISGNTIYF. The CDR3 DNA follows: TGCAGCGTTATTCGGTCAGGGATCTCTGGAAACACCATATATTTT.

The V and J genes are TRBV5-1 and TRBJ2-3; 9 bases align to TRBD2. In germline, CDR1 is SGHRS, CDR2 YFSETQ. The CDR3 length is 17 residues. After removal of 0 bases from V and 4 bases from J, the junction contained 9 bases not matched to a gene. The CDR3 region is CASSLAQPGLAADTQYF. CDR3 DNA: TGCGCCAGCAGCTTGGCACAACCGGGACTAGCTGCAGATACGCAGTATTTT.

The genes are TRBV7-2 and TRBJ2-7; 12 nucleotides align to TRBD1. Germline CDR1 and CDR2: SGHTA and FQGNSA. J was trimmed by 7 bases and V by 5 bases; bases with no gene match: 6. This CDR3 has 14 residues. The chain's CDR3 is CASSLGQGAKEQYV. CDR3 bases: TGTGCCAGCAGCCTGGGACAGGGGGCGAAGGAGCAGTACGTC.

The DNA of the CDR3 is TGTGCCAGCAGTTGGCAAGTCACTGAAGCTTTCTTT. Translation gives CASSWQVTEAFF. The chain is built from TRBV6-5 and TRBJ1-1, with D unclear. CDR3 length: 12 residues. The germline V gene encodes CDR1 MNHEY and CDR2 SVGAGI. V was clipped by 4 bases and J by 4 bases, with 7 bases between them.

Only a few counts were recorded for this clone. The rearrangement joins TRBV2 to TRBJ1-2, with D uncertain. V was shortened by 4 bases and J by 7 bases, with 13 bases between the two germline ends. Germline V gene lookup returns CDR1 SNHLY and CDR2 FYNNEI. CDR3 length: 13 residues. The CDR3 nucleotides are TGTGCCAGCAGTGTAGATAGGGATGGTGGCTACACCTTC. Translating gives CASSVDRDGGYTF.

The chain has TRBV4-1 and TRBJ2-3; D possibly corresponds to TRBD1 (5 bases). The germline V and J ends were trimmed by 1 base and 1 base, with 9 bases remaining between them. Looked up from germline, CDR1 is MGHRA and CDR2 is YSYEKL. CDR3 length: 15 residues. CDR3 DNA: TGCGCCAGCAGCCAAGTAGGGGCGGGCACAGATACGCAGTATTTT. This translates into CASSQVGAGTDTQYF.

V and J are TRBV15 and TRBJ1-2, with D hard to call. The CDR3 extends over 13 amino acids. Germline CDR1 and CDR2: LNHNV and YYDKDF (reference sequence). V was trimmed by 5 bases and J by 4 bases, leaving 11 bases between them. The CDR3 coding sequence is TGTGCCACCAGCCGAAAAGGGCTCTATGGCTACACCTTC. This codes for CATSRKGLYGYTF. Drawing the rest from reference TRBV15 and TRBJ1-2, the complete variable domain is DAMVIQNPRYQVTQFGKPVTLSCSQTLNHNVMYWYQQKSSQAPKLLFHYYDKDFNNEADTPDNFQSRRPNTSFCFLDIRSPGLGDTAMYLCATSRKGLYGYTFGSGTRLTVV.

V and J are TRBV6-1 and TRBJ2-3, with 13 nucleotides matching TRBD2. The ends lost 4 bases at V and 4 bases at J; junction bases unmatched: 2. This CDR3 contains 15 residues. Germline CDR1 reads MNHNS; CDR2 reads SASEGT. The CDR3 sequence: CASSVTSGGADTQYF. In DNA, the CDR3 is TGTGCCAGCAGTGTTACTAGCGGGGGGGCAGATACGCAGTATTTT.

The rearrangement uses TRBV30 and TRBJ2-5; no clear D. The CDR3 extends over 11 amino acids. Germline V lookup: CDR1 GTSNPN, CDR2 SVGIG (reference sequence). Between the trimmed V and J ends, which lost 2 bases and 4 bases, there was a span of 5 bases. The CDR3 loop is CAWSPRETQYF. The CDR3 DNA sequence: TGTGCCTGGAGTCCCCGAGAGACCCAGTACTTC.

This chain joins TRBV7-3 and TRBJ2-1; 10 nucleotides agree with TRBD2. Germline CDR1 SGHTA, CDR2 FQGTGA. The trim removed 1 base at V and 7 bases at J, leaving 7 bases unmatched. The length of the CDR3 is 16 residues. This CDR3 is CASSLKSGGARNEQFF. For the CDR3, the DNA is TGTGCCAGCAGCTTAAAAAGCGGGGGGGCTCGAAATGAGCAGTTCTTC.

CDR3: CASSLATTGSGNIQYF. In nucleotides, the CDR3 is TGTGCCAGCAGCTTAGCTACGACAGGGTCGGGAAACATTCAGTACTTC. The gene calls are TRBV7-2 and TRBJ2-4; 7 nucleotides line up with TRBD1. Germline V gene sequence: CDR1 SGHTA, CDR2 FQGNSA. The ends lost 0 bases at V and 6 bases at J; junction bases unmatched: 8. CDR3 length: 16 amino acids.

The CDR3 is CASSVSSGDGSYEQYF. CDR3 coding DNA: TGTGCCAGCAGCGTTTCTTCAGGGGATGGTTCCTACGAGCAGTACTTC. This rearrangement joins TRBV9 to TRBJ2-7, with D perhaps matching TRBD1 (6 bases). Between the trimmed V and J ends, which lost 2 bases and 1 base, there was a span of 16 bases. The CDR3 runs 16 residues. Germline V gene lookup returns CDR1 SGDLS and CDR2 YYNGEE.

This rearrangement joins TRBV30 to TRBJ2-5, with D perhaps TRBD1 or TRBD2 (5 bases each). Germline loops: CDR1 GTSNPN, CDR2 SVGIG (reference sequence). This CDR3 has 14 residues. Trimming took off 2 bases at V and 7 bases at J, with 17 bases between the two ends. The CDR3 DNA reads TGTGCCTGGAGTAAATCAGGGAGCGTGGGGACCCAGTACTTC. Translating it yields CAWSKSGSVGTQYF.

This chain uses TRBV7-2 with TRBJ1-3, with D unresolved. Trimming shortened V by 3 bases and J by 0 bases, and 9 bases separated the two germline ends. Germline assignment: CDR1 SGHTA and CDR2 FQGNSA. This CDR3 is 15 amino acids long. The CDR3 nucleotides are TGTGCCAGCAGCTTGGGTGTCGGCTCTGGAAACACCATATATTTT. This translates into CASSLGVGSGNTIYF.

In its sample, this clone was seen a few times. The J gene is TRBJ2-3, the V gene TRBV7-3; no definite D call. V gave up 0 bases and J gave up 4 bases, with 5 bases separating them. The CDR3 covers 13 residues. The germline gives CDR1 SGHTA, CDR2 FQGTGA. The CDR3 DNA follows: TGTGCCAGCAGCTTAACCCCCGCAGATACGCAGTATTTT. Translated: CASSLTPADTQYF.

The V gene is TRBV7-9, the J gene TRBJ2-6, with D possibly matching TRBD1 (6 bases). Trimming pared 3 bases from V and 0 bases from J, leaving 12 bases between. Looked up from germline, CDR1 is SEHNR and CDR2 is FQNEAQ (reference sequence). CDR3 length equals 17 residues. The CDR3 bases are TGTGCCAGCAGCTTCCCATCGACAGGCTCTGGGGCCAACGTCCTGACTTTC. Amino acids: CASSFPSTGSGANVLTF. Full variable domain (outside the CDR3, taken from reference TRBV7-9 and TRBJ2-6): DTGVSQNPRHKITKRGQNVTFRCDPISEHNRLYWYRQTLGQGPEFLTYFQNEAQLEKSRLLSDRFSAERPKGSFSTLEIQRTEQGDSAMYLCASSFPSTGSGANVLTFGAGSRLTVL.